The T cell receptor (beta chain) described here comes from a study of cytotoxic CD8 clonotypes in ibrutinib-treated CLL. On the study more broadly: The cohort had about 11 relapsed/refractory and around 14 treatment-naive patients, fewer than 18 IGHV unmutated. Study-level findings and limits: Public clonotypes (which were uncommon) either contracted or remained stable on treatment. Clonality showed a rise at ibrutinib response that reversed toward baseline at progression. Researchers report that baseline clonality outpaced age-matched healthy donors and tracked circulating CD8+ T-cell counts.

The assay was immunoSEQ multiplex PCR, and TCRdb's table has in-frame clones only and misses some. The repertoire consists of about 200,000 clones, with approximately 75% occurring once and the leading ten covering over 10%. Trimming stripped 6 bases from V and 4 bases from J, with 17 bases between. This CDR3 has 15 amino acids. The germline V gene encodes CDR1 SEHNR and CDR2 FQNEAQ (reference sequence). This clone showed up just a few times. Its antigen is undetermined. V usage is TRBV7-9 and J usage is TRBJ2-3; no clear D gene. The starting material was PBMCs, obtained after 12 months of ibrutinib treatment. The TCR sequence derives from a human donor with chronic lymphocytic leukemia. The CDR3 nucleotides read TGTGCCAGCAGATCCTCGCGGTCTCGATCAGATACGCAGTATTTT. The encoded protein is CASRSSRSRSDTQYF.